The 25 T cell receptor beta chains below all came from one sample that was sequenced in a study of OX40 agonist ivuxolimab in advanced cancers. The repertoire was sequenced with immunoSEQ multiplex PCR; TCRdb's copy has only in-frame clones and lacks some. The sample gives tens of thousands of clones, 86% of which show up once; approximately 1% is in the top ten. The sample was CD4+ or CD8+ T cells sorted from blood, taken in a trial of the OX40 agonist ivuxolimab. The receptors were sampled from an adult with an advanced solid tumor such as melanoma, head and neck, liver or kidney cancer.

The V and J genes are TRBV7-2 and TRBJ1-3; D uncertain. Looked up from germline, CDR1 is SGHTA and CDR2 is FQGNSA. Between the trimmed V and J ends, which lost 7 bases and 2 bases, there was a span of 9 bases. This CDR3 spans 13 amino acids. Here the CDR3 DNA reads TGTGCCAGCACCACGGGCCCTGGAAACACCATATATTTT. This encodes CASTTGPGNTIYF.

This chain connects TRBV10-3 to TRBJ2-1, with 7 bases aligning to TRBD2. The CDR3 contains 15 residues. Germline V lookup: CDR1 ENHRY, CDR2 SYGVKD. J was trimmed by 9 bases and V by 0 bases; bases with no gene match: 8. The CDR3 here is CAISESGGEGGEQFF. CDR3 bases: TGTGCCATCAGTGAGTCCGGCGGGGAGGGCGGTGAGCAGTTCTTC.

The CDR3 DNA is TGTGCCAGTAGTATCCAGACGCGGTATGGCTACACCTTC. Its protein is CASSIQTRYGYTF. The V and J genes are TRBV19 and TRBJ1-2; D unresolved. Germline CDR1 is LNHDA and CDR2 is SQIVND (reference sequence). This CDR3 spans 13 amino acids. Trimming cost V 3 bases and J 5 bases, with 10 bases left between them.

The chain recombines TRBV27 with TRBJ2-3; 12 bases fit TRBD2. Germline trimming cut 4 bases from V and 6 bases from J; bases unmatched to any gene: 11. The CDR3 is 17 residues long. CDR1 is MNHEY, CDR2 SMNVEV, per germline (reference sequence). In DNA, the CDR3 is TGTGCCAGCAGTTGGACTAGCGGGACCATAGGGGCGGATACGCAGTATTTT. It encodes CASSWTSGTIGADTQYF.

The CDR3 reads CASSETGTENTGELFF. CDR3 bases: TGCGCCAGCAGCGAAACCGGGACAGAGAACACCGGGGAGCTGTTTTTT. V is TRBV5-1 and J is TRBJ2-2; 7 bases are shared with TRBD1. V dropped 4 bases and J dropped 1; count of bases not matched to a gene: 7. CDR3 length: 16 amino acids. Germline V gene lookup returns CDR1 SGHRS and CDR2 YFSETQ.

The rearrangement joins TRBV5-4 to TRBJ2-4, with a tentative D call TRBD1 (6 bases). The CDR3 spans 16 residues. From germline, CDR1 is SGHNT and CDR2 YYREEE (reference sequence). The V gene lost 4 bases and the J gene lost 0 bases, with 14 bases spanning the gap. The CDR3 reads CASSADSLLAKNIQYF. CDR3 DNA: TGTGCCAGCAGCGCGGACAGCTTACTAGCCAAAAACATTCAGTACTTC.

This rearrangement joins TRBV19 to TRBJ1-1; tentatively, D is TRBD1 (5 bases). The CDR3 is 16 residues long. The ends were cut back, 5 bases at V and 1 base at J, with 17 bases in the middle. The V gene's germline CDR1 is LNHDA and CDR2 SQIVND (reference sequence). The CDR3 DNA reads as TGTGCCAGTAGTGTCTCCCTCGGGACCTCGAACACTGAAGCTTTCTTT. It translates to CASSVSLGTSNTEAFF.

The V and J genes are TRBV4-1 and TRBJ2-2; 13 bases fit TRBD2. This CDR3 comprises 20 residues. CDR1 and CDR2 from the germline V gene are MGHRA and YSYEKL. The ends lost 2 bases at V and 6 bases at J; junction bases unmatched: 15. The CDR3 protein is CASSQSVAIGLAGEPGELFF. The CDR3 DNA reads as TGCGCCAGCAGCCAAAGCGTTGCGATAGGACTAGCGGGAGAACCCGGGGAGCTGTTTTTT.

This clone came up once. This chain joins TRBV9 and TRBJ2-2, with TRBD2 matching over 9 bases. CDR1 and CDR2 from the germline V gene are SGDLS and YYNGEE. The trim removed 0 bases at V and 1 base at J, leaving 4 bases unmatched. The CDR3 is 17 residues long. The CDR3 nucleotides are TGTGCCAGCAGCGTAGGACTAGCGGACAGGAACACCGGGGAGCTGTTTTTT. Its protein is CASSVGLADRNTGELFF.

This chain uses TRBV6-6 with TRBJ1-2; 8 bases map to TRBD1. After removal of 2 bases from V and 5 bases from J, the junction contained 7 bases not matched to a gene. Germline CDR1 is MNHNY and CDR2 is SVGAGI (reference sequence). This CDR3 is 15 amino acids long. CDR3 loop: CASSYAVGQGYGYTF. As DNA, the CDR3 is TGTGCCAGCAGTTACGCCGTAGGACAGGGTTATGGCTACACCTTC.

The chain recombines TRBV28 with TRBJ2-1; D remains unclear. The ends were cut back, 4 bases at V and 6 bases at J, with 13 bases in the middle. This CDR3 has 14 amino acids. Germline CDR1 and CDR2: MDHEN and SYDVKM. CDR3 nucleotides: TGTGCCAGCAGTTCCCCTGGCCCGTTCAATGAGCAGTTCTTC. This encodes CASSSPGPFNEQFF.

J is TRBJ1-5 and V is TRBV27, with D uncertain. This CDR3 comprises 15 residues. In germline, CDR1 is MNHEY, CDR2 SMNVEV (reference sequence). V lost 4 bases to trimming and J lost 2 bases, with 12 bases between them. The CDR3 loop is CASSSVNFGNQPQHF. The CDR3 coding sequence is TGTGCCAGCAGTTCGGTAAACTTTGGCAATCAGCCCCAGCATTTT.

CDR3 sequence (DNA): TGTGCCAGCAGTTCCCCCGGGACAGGGGGCGATGGCTACACCTTC. Its protein is CASSSPGTGGDGYTF. The J gene is TRBJ1-2, the V gene TRBV28; 12 nucleotides match TRBD1. Germline CDR1 reads MDHEN; CDR2 reads SYDVKM. V was pared by 4 bases and J by 6 bases, with 6 bases of the junction left unmatched. This CDR3 is 15 amino acids long.

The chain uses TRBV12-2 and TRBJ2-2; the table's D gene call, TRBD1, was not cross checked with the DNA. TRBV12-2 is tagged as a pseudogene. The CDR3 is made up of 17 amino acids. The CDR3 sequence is CASRLAGLGTRAGELFF. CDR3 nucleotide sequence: TGTGCAAGTCGCTTAGCGGGCCTCGGAACTCGCGCCGGGGAGCTGTTTTTT.

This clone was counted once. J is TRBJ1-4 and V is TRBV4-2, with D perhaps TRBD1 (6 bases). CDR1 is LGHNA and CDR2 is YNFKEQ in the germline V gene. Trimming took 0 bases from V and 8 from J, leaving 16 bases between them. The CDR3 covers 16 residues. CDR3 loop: CASSQDWAGAHEKLFF. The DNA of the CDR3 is TGTGCCAGCAGCCAAGATTGGGCAGGGGCGCACGAAAAACTGTTTTTT.

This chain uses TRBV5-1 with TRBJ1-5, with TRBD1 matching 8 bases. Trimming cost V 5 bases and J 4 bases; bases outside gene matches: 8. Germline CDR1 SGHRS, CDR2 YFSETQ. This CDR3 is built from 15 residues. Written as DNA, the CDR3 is TGCGCCAGCAGTCCCTCAGGGGGCCGGAATCAGCCCCAGCATTTT. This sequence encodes CASSPSGGRNQPQHF.

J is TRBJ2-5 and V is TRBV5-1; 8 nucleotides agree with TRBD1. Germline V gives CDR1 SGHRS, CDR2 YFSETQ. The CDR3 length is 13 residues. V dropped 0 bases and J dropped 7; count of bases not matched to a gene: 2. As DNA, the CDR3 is TGCGCCAGCAGCTTGGTCACAGGGGGGACCCAGTACTTC. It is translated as CASSLVTGGTQYF.

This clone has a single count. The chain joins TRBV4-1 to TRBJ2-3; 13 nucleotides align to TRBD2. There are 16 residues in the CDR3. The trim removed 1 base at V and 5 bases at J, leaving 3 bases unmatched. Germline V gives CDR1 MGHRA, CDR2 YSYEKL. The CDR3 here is CASSQGTSGRIDTQYF. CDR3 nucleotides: TGCGCCAGCAGCCAAGGGACTAGCGGGAGAATAGATACGCAGTATTTT.

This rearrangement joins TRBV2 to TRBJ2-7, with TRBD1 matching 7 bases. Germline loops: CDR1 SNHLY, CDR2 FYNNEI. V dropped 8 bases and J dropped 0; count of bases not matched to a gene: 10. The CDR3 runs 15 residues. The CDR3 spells CASSTGALDSYEQYF. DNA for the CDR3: TGTGCCAGCTCAACAGGGGCACTGGACTCCTACGAGCAGTACTTC.

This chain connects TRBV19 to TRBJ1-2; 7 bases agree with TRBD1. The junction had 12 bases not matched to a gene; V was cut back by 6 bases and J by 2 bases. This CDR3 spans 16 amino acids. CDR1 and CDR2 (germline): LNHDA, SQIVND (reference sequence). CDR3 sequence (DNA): TGTGCCAGTAGAACCACCCGGGACAGCAAAAACTATGGCTACACCTTC. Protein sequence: CASRTTRDSKNYGYTF.

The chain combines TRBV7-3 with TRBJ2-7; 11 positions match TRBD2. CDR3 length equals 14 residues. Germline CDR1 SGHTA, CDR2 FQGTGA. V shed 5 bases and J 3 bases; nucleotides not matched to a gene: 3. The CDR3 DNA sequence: TGTGCCAGCAGCCCAACTAGCGGGAGCTACGAGCAGTACTTC. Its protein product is CASSPTSGSYEQYF.

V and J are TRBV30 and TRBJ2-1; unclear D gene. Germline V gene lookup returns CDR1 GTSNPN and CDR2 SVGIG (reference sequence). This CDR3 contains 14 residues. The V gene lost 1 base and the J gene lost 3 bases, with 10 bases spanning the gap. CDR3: CAWSGEGYYNEQFF. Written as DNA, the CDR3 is TGTGCCTGGAGTGGAGAAGGCTACTACAATGAGCAGTTCTTC.

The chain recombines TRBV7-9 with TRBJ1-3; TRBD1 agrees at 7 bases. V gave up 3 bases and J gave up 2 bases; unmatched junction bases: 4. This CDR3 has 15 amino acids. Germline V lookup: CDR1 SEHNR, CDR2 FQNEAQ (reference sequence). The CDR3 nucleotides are TGTGCCAGCAGCTTGGAGGGGGCCACTGGAAACACCATATATTTT. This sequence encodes CASSLEGATGNTIYF.

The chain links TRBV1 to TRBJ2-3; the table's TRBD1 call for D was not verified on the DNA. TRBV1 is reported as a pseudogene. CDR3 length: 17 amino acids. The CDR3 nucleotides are TGCACCAGCACCAAACAGGACCCAACACCCCTCACAGATACGCAGTATTTT. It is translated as CTSTKQDPTPLTDTQYF.

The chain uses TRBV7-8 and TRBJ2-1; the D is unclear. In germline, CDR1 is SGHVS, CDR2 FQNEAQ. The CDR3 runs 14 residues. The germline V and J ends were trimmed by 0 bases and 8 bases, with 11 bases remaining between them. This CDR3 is CASSLAGKLDEQFF. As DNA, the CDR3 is TGTGCCAGCAGCTTAGCGGGAAAGCTGGATGAGCAGTTCTTC.